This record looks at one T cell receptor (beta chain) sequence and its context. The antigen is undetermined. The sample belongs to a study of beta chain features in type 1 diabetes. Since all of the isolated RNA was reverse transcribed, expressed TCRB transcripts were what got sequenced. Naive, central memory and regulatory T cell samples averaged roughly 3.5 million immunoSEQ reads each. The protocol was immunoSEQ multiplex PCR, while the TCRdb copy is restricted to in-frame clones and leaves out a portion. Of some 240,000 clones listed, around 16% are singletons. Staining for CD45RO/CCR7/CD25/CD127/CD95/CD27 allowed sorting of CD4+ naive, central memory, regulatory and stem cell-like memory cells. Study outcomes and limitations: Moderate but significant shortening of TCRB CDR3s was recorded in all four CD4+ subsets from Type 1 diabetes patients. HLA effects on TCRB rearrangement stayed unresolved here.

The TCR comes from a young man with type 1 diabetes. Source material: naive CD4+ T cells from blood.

CDR3 nucleotides: TGTGCCAGCATCTCCGGCGATTATCAGGAAGATACGCAGTATTTT. It translates to CASISGDYQEDTQYF. J is TRBJ2-3 and V is TRBV7-9; D not resolved. In germline, CDR1 is SEHNR, CDR2 FQNEAQ (reference sequence). CDR3 length: 15 amino acids. V was clipped by 7 bases and J by 5 bases, with 19 bases between them.